This TCR beta chain came from a study of blood T cell repertoires in COVID-19. Some clones are missing from TCRdb's copy, which holds only in-frame ones; the method was immunoSEQ multiplex PCR. The sample lists around 370,000 clones, almost 90% occurring once. Sequencing was performed on peripheral blood. This TCR was sampled from a woman in her 70s with COVID-19, enrolled during active disease.

CDR3 region: CASSFSPGTSYEQYF. In DNA, the CDR3 is TGCGCCAGCAGCTTTTCTCCCGGGACATCTTACGAGCAGTACTTC. The J gene is TRBJ2-7, the V gene TRBV5-1; TRBD1 is a possible D gene (6 bases). Germline assignment: CDR1 SGHRS and CDR2 YFSETQ. This CDR3 has 15 residues. V dropped 2 bases and J dropped 4 bases, with 16 bases sitting between them.